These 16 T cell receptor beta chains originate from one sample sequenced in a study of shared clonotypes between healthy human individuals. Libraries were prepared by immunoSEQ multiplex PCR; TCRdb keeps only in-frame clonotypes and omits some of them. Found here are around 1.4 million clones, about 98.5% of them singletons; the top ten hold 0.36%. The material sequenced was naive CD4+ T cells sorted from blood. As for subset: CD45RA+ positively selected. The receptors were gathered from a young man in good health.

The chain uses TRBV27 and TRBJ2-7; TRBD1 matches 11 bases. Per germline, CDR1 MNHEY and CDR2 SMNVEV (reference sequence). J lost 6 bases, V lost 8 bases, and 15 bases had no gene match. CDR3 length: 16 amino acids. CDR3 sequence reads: CASRRNPGTGGLEQYF. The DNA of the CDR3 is TGTGCCAGCCGTCGGAACCCTGGGACAGGGGGTCTCGAGCAGTACTTC.

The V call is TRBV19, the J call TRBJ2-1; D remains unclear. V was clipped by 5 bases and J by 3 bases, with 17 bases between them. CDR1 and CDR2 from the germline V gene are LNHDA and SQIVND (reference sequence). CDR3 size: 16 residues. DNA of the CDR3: TGTGCCAGTAGTCCTCGTCCCGGTAGTCACTACAATGAGCAGTTCTTC. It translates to CASSPRPGSHYNEQFF.

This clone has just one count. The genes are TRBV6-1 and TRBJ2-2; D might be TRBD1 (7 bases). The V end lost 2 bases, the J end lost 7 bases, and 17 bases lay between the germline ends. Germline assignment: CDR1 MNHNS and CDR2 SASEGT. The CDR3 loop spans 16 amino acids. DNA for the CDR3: TGTGCCAGCAGTGAAAGCGAGCAGGGGGGAAACGGGGAGCTGTTTTTT. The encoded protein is CASSESEQGGNGELFF.

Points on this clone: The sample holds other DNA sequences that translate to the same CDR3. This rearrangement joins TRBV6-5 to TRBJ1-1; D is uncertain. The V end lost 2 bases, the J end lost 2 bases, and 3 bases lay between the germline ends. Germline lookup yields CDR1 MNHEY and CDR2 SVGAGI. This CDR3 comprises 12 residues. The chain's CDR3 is CASSYANTEAFF. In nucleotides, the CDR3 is TGTGCCAGCAGTTACGCCAACACTGAAGCTTTCTTT.

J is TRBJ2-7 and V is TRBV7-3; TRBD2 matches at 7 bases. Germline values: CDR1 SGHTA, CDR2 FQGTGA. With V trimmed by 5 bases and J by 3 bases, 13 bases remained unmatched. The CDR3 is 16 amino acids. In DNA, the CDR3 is TGTGCCAGCAGCCGAGGCGGCGGGAGTGCAAACTACGAGCAGTACTTC. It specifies CASSRGGGSANYEQYF.

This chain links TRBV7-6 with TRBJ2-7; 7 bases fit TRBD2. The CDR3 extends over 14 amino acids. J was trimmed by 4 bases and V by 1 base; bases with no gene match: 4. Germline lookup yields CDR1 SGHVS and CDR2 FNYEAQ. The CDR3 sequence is CASSLGAGDYEQYF. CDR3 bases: TGTGCCAGCAGCTTAGGGGCGGGAGATTACGAGCAGTACTTC.

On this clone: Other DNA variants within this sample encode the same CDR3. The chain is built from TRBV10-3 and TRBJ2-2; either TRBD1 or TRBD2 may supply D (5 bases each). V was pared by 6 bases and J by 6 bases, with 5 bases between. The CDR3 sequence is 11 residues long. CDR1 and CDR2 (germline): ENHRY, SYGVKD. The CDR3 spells CAIRGAGELFF. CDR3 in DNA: TGTGCCATCAGGGGGGCCGGGGAGCTGTTTTTT.

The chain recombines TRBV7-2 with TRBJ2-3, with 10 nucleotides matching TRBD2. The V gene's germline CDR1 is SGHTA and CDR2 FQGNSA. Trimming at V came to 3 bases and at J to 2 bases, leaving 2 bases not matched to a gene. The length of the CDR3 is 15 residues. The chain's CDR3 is CASSFLAGVTDTQYF. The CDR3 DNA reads TGTGCCAGCAGCTTTCTAGCGGGAGTCACAGATACGCAGTATTTT.

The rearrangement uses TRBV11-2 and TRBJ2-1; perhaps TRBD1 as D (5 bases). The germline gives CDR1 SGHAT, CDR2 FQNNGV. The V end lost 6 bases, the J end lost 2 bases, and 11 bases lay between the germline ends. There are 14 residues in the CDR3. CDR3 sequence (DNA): TGTGCCAGCAGTGGGGCCTCGACCTACAATGAGCAGTTCTTC. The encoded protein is CASSGASTYNEQFF.

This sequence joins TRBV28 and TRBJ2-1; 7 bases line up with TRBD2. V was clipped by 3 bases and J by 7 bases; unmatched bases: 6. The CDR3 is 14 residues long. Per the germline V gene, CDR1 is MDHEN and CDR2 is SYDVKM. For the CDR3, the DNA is TGTGCCAGCAGTTTCCGGGAGGTTTTGAATGAGCAGTTCTTC. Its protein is CASSFREVLNEQFF.

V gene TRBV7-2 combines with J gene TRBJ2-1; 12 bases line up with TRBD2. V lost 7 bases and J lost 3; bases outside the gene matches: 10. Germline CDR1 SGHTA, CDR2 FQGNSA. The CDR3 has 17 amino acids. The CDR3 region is CASTSFPGLAGYNEQFF. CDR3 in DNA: TGTGCCAGCACCTCCTTCCCGGGACTAGCGGGCTACAATGAGCAGTTCTTC.

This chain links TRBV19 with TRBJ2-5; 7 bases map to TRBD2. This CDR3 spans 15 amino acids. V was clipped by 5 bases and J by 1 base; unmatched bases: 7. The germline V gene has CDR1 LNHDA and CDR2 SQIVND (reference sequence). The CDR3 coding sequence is TGTGCCAGTAGTCACCGTGGCGGGGGCCAAGAGACCCAGTACTTC. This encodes CASSHRGGGQETQYF.

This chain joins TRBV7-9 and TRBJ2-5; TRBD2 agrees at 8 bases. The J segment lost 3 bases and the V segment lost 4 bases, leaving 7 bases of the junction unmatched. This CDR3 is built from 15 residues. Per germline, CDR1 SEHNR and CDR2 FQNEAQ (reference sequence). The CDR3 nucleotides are TGTGCCAGCAGCTCCTCACTAGCGGCTAAAGAGACCCAGTACTTC. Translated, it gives CASSSSLAAKETQYF.

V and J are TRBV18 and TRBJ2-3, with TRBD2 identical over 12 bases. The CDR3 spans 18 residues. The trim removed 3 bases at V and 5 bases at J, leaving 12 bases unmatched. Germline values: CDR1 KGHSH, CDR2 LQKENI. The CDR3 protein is CASSPTRASGRALDTQYF. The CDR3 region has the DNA TGTGCCAGCTCACCGACTCGGGCTAGCGGGAGGGCCTTAGATACGCAGTATTTT.

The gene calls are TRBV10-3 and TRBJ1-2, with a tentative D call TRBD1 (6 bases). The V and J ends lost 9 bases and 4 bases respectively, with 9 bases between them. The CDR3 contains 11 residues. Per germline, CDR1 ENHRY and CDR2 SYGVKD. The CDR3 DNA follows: TGTGCCATTGGACAGCCCTATGGCTACACCTTC. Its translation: CAIGQPYGYTF.

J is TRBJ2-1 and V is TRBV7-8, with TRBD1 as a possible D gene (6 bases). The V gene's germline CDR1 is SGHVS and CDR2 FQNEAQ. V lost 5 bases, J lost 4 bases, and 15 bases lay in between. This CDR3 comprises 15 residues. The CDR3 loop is CASSLQGVTYNEQFF. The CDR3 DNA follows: TGTGCCAGCAGCCTACAGGGTGTCACGTACAATGAGCAGTTCTTC.